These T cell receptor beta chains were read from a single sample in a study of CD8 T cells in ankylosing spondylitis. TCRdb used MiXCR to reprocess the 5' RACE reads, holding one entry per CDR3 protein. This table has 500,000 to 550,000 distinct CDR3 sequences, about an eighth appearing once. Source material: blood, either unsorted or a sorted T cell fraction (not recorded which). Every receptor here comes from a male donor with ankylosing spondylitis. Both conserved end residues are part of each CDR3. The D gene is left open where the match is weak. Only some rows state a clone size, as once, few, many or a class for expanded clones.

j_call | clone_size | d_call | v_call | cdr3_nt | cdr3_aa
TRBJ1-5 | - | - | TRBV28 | TGTGCCAGCAGTTCCCCGGGATATCAGCCCCAGCATTTT | CASSSPGYQPQHF
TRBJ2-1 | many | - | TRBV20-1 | TGCAGTGCTAGAGCGGAGCTCCGACTGGATAGCGACGATGAGCAGTTCTTC | CSARAELRLDSDDEQFF
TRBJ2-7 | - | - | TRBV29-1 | TGCAGCGTCGTGTTGGATTACCTAGGCGGGCAGTACTTC | CSVVLDYLGGQYF
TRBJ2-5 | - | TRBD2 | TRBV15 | TGTGCCACCAGCAGAGATCCTGGGACTAGCGGGAGGGGGGAAGAGACCCAGTACTTC | CATSRDPGTSGRGEETQYF
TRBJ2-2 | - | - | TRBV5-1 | TGCGCCAGCGGGAGGAACACCGGGGAGCTGTTTTTT | CASGRNTGELFF
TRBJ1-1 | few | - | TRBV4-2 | TGTGCCAGCAGCCAAGAGTTCGCAGGGCCGAGAGAAGCTTTCTTT | CASSQEFAGPREAFF
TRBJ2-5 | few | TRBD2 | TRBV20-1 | TGCAGTGCTGGCGGACTAGCGGGCGCCCAAGAGACCCAGTACTTC | CSAGGLAGAQETQYF
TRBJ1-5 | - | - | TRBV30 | TGTGCCTGGACCGGTGGGGTAAATAGCAATCAGCCCCAGCATTTT | CAWTGGVNSNQPQHF
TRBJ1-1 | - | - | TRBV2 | TGTGCCAGCGACCCAGGAGGGTGGACTGAAGCTTTCTTT | CASDPGGWTEAFF
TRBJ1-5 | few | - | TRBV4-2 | TGTGCCAGCAGGGAGACGCAAGGGGATCAGCCCCAGCATTTT | CASRETQGDQPQHF
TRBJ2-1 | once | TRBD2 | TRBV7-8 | TGTGCCAGCAGCTCTAGCGGGCTTTCCTACAATGAGCAGTTCTTC | CASSSSGLSYNEQFF
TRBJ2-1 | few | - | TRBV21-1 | TGTGCCAGCAGCACTACTAGCGGGGTTCGTTACAATGAGCAGTTCTTC | CASSTTSGVRYNEQFF
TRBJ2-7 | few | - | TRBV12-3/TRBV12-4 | TGTGCCAGCAGTAATCCTCCTTACTACGAGCAGTACTTC | CASSNPPYYEQYF
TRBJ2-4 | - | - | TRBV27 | TGTGCCAGCAGTCACAAAAACATTCAGTACTTC | CASSHKNIQYF
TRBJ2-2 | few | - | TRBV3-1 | TGTGCCAGCAGCCCCCTTTCCGGGGAGCTGTTTTTT | CASSPLSGELFF
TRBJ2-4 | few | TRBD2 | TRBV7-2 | TGTGCCAGCAGCTCCCCGGGACTAGCGGGAGCCAAAAACATTCAGTACTTC | CASSSPGLAGAKNIQYF
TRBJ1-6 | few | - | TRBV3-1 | TGTGCCAGCAGCCCAGATGGCAGGGCATCACCCCTCCACTTT | CASSPDGRASPLHF
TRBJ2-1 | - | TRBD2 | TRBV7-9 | TGTGCCAGCAGCTTAAGCGGGATTGAGCAGTTCTTC | CASSLSGIEQFF
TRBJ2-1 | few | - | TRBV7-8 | TGTGCCAGCAGCCCCCAGGGAGGTCTGCACACGAATGAGCAGTTCTTC | CASSPQGGLHTNEQFF
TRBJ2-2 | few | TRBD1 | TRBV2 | TGTGCCAGCACTAGGACAGGGAACACCGGGGAGCTGTTTTTT | CASTRTGNTGELFF